Following are 7 T cell receptor beta chains from one sample sequenced in a study of T-cell reconstitution after alpha-beta-depleted transplantation in children. Unique molecular identifiers were used in preparing the TCRbeta library. TCRdb recomputed calls from the PCR reads with MiXCR, one row per CDR3 protein. The repertoire holds more than 550,000 distinct CDR3 sequences, over 9.5% seen once, with 3.5% to 5% in the top ten. The source was PBMCs from the stem cell graft donor, collected from the stem cell graft. These receptors were collected from a human donor who donated a stem cell graft to a child with acute myeloid leukemia.

This clonotype was seen ten or more times. This may be a read error: a much more frequent sequence differs by one nucleotide. J is TRBJ2-1 and V is TRBV5-4, with D hard to call. Germline V gene data show CDR1 as SGHNT and CDR2 as YYREEE (reference sequence). The ends were cut back, 4 bases at V and 5 bases at J, with 4 bases in the middle. This CDR3 region has 11 residues. The CDR3 DNA follows: TGTGCCAGCAGCGCTAACAATGAGCAGTTCTTC. Translated, it gives CASSANNEQFF.

V gene TRBV28 combines with J gene TRBJ2-6; 12 nucleotides agree with TRBD1. The CDR3 spans 18 residues. CDR1 is MDHEN, CDR2 SYDVKM, per germline. Germline trimming cut 6 bases from V and 4 bases from J; bases unmatched to any gene: 10. This CDR3 is CASRAGTGGFSGANVLTF. In DNA, the CDR3 is TGTGCCAGCAGAGCGGGGACAGGGGGCTTCTCAGGGGCCAACGTCCTGACTTTC.

The chain joins TRBV7-9 to TRBJ2-7; D is possibly TRBD2 (6 bases). V was shortened by 5 bases and J by 7 bases, with 21 bases between the two germline ends. Germline lookup yields CDR1 SEHNR and CDR2 FQNEAQ (reference sequence). The CDR3 is made up of 15 amino acids. CDR3 region: CASSHYRDSRQEQYF. The CDR3 region has the DNA TGTGCCAGCAGCCATTACCGGGACTCACGGCAGGAGCAGTACTTC.

This clonotype was counted ten times or more. The chain carries TRBV29-1 and TRBJ2-1; D might be TRBD2 (7 bases). The CDR3 runs to 13 residues. Germline V gene sequence: CDR1 SQVTM, CDR2 ANQGSEA. V gave up 4 bases and J gave up 7 bases, with 14 bases separating them. Here the CDR3 DNA reads TGCAGCGTTGCTGGGGGGAGGGGGAATGAGCAGTTCTTC. Its translation is CSVAGGRGNEQFF.

The CDR3 nucleotides read TGTGCCAGCAGCCGGATGGGGTCCCCCGGGGAGCTGTTTTTT. This translates into CASSRMGSPGELFF. The rearrangement links TRBV7-3 to TRBJ2-2; no definite D call. V was pared by 5 bases and J by 6 bases, with 13 bases between. The CDR3 covers 14 residues. Per the germline V gene, CDR1 is SGHTA and CDR2 is FQGTGA.

This clonotype was found a few times. The chain's CDR3 is CASSLAVGQSSYEQYF. CDR3 coding DNA: TGTGCCAGCAGCTTAGCGGTGGGACAGAGCTCCTACGAGCAGTACTTC. The chain employs TRBV7-9 and TRBJ2-7; TRBD1 aligns across 7 bases. Trimming cost V 0 bases and J 0 bases; bases outside gene matches: 5. This CDR3 is 16 amino acids long. In germline, CDR1 is SEHNR, CDR2 FQNEAQ (reference sequence).

The chain links TRBV12-3 or TRBV12-4 to TRBJ1-1, with TRBD1 identical over 7 bases. This CDR3 has 17 residues. V lost 3 bases and J lost 0; bases outside the gene matches: 10. The CDR3 DNA reads as TGTGCCAGCAGTTTGGGGCAGGGGGTCGGGATGAACACTGAAGCTTTCTTT. This encodes CASSLGQGVGMNTEAFF.